The entry below gives a single T cell receptor beta chain sequence along with its context. Its matching antigen is unknown. The junction departs from germline at one end; a sequencing error may be responsible. The sample comes from a study of blood T cells in healthy people across ages. Study results and caveats: Researchers deemed the diversity estimates from one million T cells underestimates.

Whenever a sample was processed, at least 6 million PBMCs were isolated. With a J-beta primer mix and a sample-barcoded 5' primer, a second PCR ran about 7 to 12 cycles. TCRdb reanalysed the 5' RACE reads using MiXCR and keeps one entry per CDR3 protein. The repertoire consists of more than 450,000 distinct CDR3 sequences, with around a quarter occurring once and the leading ten covering 3.6%. The same sample was also studied in work on T cells of mothers and their children. From that study: Related mother-child pairs showed slightly higher but non-significant overlap than unrelated pairs.

The receptor was derived from a boy aged 2 to 10 in good health. The sample consisted of blood.

CDR3 in DNA: TGCAGTGCTAGTCCGGGACAGGGCTACCAAGAGGCCCAGTACTTC. Protein product: CSASPGQGYQEAQYF. V gene TRBV20-1 combines with J gene TRBJ2-5, with 9 bases fitting TRBD1. Germline V gene lookup returns CDR1 DFQATT and CDR2 SNEGSKA (reference sequence). This CDR3 region has 15 residues.